The sequence of this T cell receptor beta chain was determined in a study of CD8+ T cells in alopecia areata. Study-wide context: The duration of tofacitinib was 6 to 18 months, with 6 months off drug afterward. Study-wide points: While patients received tofacitinib, many expanded lesional clones remained present in scalp and blood. Significant decreases in scalp clonality and expanded CD8+ clones followed tofacitinib treatment.

Trimming took off 5 bases at V and 4 bases at J, with 6 bases between the two ends. The CDR3 is 12 amino acids. The germline CDR1 and CDR2 sequences are SEHNR and FQNEAQ (reference sequence). Treatment of the sample: oral pan-JAK inhibitor, 5-10 mg twice daily. This clone was observed once. The antigen remains undetermined. Once RNA had been extracted, it was reverse transcribed into cDNA to act as the sequencing template. Method: immunoSEQ multiplex PCR; TCRdb's copy keeps in-frame clones and lacks some. The sample lists 110,000 to 150,000 clones, less than 70% seen once, with approximately 15% in the top ten.

This TCR was sampled from a human donor with alopecia areata. The material sequenced was CD8+ T cells sorted from blood, taken at week 4, from a patient treated with tofacitinib. The chain recombines TRBV7-9 with TRBJ1-5; unclear D gene. CDR3 sequence: CASSPQNQPQHF. The CDR3 coding sequence is TGTGCCAGCAGCCCTCAAAATCAGCCCCAGCATTTT. Using reference TRBV7-9 and TRBJ1-5 for the parts outside the CDR3, the full variable domain is DTGVSQNPRHKITKRGQNVTFRCDPISEHNRLYWYRQTLGQGPEFLTYFQNEAQLEKSRLLSDRFSAERPKGSFSTLEIQRTEQGDSAMYLCASSPQNQPQHFGDGTRLSIL.